The present T cell receptor beta chain was sequenced within a study of shared clonotypes between healthy human individuals. In the sorted-subset replicate PCRs, 150 to 200 ng DNA, 25,000 to 30,000 T cell genomes, was used. Sequencing was performed with immunoSEQ multiplex PCR; in TCRdb, only in-frame clones are kept and a portion is missing. The table has approximately 1.9 million clones, around 93% seen once. J lost 3 bases, V lost 5 bases, and 4 bases had no gene match. Germline-derived CDR1 and CDR2 are SGHTA and FQGNSA. CDR3 length: 15 residues. The naive CD8 subset, CD45RO-negative cells positively selected for CCR7, excluded terminally differentiated effector memory CD45RA+ cells. The study drew its donors from healthy HIV-negative adults without recent acute infections or vaccinations.

The chain employs TRBV7-2 and TRBJ2-3; the match to TRBD1 covers 11 bases. This sequence originates from a man younger than 35 in good health. Some clones in this sample may be carry-over from other donors' samples. The sequenced material came from naive CD8+ T cells from PBMCs. CDR3 in amino acids: CASSERDRGTDTQYF. The CDR3 nucleotides are TGTGCCAGCAGCGAAAGGGACAGGGGGACAGATACGCAGTATTTT.